Listed here is a single T cell receptor (beta chain). What it binds is unknown. This sample is drawn from a study of PD-1 blockade in classical Hodgkin lymphoma. Turning to the study itself: A 3 mg/kg intravenous dose of nivolumab was received by patients every 2 weeks.

This table comes from immunoSEQ multiplex PCR, and its TCRdb copy is limited to in-frame clones, with some not included. This table has 64,000 or so clones, 91% appearing once. Findings and caveats of the study: Complete responders entered with baseline diversity on par with newly diagnosed patients, the results showed. According to reports, newly diagnosed patients had lower baseline TCR diversity than healthy donors, and relapsed/refractory patients had lower baseline TCR diversity still.

As for time point: cycle 4 day 1 (C4D1), after less than seven weeks of nivolumab. Exposure to brentuximab vedotin varied, and each patient had relapsed following autologous stem cell transplantation. Complete response, partial response or progressive disease was each patient's best response. The CDR3 consists of 15 residues. Germline lookup yields CDR1 SGHTS and CDR2 YDEGEE. V was clipped by 0 bases and J by 2 bases; unmatched bases: 5. Source: peripheral blood mononuclear cells (PBMCs), taken before the fourth cycle of nivolumab. The genes are TRBV5-8 and TRBJ2-7; 7 bases fit TRBD1. This clonotype originated in a human donor with classical Hodgkin lymphoma. CDR3 amino acids: CASSLGDSDTYEQYF. The CDR3 nucleotides read TGTGCCAGCAGCTTGGGGGACAGCGATACCTACGAGCAGTACTTC.